Given below is one T cell receptor beta chain in context. The CDR3 is made up of 14 amino acids. CDR1 and CDR2 from the germline V gene are SGHDT and YYEEEE. The V gene lost 1 base and the J gene lost 3 bases, with 7 bases spanning the gap. The sample comes from a study of Ad26.COV2.S vaccination and SARS-CoV-2 variants. On the study more broadly: The trial was COV1001 and the donor's arm was Ad26.COV2.S. The study gave Ad26.COV2.S intramuscularly, once or twice 56 days apart.

Noted treatment: 15 to 20 received Ad26.COV2.S at low or high dose, single or two shots; five or six received placebo; per-sample allocation not given. After the first vaccine or placebo injection, samples were drawn on day 63. Expressing Wuhan-strain SARS-CoV-2 spike, an Ad26 vector served as the vaccine. TCRdb's copy holds only in-frame clones and misses some; the assay was immunoSEQ multiplex PCR. The data contain about 350,000 clones, around 88% of them singletons. The genes are TRBV5-6 and TRBJ1-4; D unresolved. This receptor was obtained from a person aged 18-65 years who received the Ad26.COV2.S COVID-19 vaccine or a placebo. This sample comprised peripheral blood, obtained in a trial of Ad26.COV2.S vaccine versus placebo. For the CDR3, the DNA is TGTGCCAGCAGCTTGAGGCAGGCTAATGAAAAACTGTTTTTT. This codes for CASSLRQANEKLFF.